This T cell receptor beta chain originates from a study of beta chain features in type 1 diabetes. Study conclusions and caveats: Cells carrying high TCR expression could end up over-represented when cDNA is sequenced. TCRB CDR3s from Type 1 diabetes patients were moderately but significantly shorter in all four CD4+ subsets. In the patient group, naive, central memory and Treg TCRB repertoires seemed more alike than in the healthy donor group.

On this clone itself: The target antigen is unknown.

Expressed TCRB transcripts were sequenced, since all the RNA that had been isolated was reverse transcribed. Produced via immunoSEQ multiplex PCR; TCRdb's table is partial and in-frame only. The table records about 400,000 clones, 10% to 15% of them present only once. V was trimmed by 7 bases and J by 2 bases, leaving 8 bases between them. The CDR3 runs to 12 residues. The germline gives CDR1 MGHDK, CDR2 SYGVNS. The authors took one heparinised blood draw, averaging approximately 120 mL, from each donor. The gene calls are TRBV25-1 and TRBJ1-2, with D maybe TRBD1 (5 bases). Sequenced sample: naive CD4+ T cells from blood. This TCR came from a woman aged 18-29 years with type 1 diabetes. CDR3 nucleotides: TGTGCCAGCACCACAGGAAACTATGGCTACACCTTC. Amino acids: CASTTGNYGYTF.